A selection of T cell receptor beta chains follows, all from one sample in a study of lymphopenia after photon versus proton radiotherapy. Generated by immunoSEQ multiplex PCR, the TCRdb table keeps only in-frame clones and is missing some. This table has around 20,000 clones, about 89% appearing once. The material sequenced was peripheral blood, taken from a patient treated with photon-based radiotherapy. The receptors stem from a man in his 60s with pancreatic cancer. The CDR3 runs from the conserved cysteine through the conserved F or W. The order of the fields is V gene, D gene, J gene, CDR3 DNA, CDR3 protein. The D gene is left open where the match is weak.

>TRBV30|TRBD1|TRBJ1-5
TGTGCCTGGAATCTAGGGGGCGGAAAGTGGCATTTT
CAWNLGGGKWHF
>TRBV19|TRBD2|TRBJ2-7
TGTGCCAGTAGCCGGTTGATGGGACTAGCGGGGAGGACCTACGAGCAGTACTTC
CASSRLMGLAGRTYEQYF
>TRBV7-3|-|TRBJ2-5
TGTGCCAGCAGCCAAACGGGACAAGTTGGGAAGACCCAGTACTTC
CASSQTGQVGKTQYF
>TRBV11-2|TRBD2|TRBJ2-1
TGTGCCAGCAGCTTAGGCACACTAGCGGGGGGGCCACTTGAGCAGTTCTTC
CASSLGTLAGGPLEQFF
>TRBV7-9|-|TRBJ1-5
TGTGCCAGCAGCTTAGGGGGGGGTCAGCCCCAGCATTTT
CASSLGGGQPQHF
>TRBV9|TRBD2|TRBJ2-3
TGTGCCAGCAGCCCAAGCGGGGGGGCCGCAAATCTGGGAGATACGCAGTATTTT
CASSPSGGAANLGDTQYF
>TRBV5-1|TRBD1|TRBJ1-4
TGCGCCAGCAGCCCAACCGGGACAGGGGATGAAAAACTGTTTTTT
CASSPTGTGDEKLFF
>TRBV9|-|TRBJ2-5
TGTGCCAGCAGCGTAGGGATTGTATTCCAAGAGACCCAGTACTTC
CASSVGIVFQETQYF
>TRBV5-6|TRBD1|TRBJ2-7
TGTGCCAGCAGCTGGCGACAGGGGGGTACCTACGAGCAGTACTTC
CASSWRQGGTYEQYF
>TRBV5-4|TRBD2|TRBJ2-7
TGTGCCAGCAGCTTGCAGCTACTAGCGGGGGCCTCCTACGAGCAGTACTTC
CASSLQLLAGASYEQYF
>TRBV18|-|TRBJ2-5
TGTGCCAGCTCTCTCGGGCAGCAAGAGACCCAGTACTTC
CASSLGQQETQYF
>TRBV9|TRBD1|TRBJ2-1
TGTGCCAGCAGCGCCCAGGAGGACAGGGTGTGGAATGAGCAGTTCTTC
CASSAQEDRVWNEQFF
>TRBV7-2|-|TRBJ2-2
TGTGCCAGCAGCTTATATCCGGTTTCGAACACCGGGGAGCTGTTTTTT
CASSLYPVSNTGELFF
>TRBV11-2|-|TRBJ1-5
TGTGCCAGCAGCTTAGGGACCCTCGGGCAGCCCCAGCATTTT
CASSLGTLGQPQHF
>TRBV5-4|-|TRBJ1-2
TGTGCCAGCAGCTCCCGGATCATCAACTCCTATGGCTACACCTTC
CASSSRIINSYGYTF
>TRBV7-6|TRBD2|TRBJ2-5
TGTGCCAGCAGCAACCGACTAGCGGGGAGACAAGAGACCCAGTACTTC
CASSNRLAGRQETQYF